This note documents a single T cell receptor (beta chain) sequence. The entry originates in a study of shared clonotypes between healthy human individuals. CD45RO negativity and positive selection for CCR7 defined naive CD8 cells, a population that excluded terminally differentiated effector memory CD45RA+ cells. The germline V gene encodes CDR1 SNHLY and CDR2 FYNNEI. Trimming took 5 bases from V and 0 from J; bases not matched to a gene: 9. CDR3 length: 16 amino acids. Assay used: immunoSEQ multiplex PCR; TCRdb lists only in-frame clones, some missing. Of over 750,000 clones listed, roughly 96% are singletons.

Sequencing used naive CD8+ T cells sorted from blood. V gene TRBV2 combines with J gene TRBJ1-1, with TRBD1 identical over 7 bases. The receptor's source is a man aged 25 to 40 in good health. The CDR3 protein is CASSTGTASMNTEAFF. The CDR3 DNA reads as TGTGCCAGCAGTACCGGGACAGCCTCTATGAACACTGAAGCTTTCTTT.